Sequencing of this TCR beta chain was carried out in a study of blood T cell repertoires in COVID-19. Germline lookup yields CDR1 SEHNR and CDR2 FQNEAQ (reference sequence). The V and J ends lost 5 bases and 0 bases respectively, with 10 bases between them. The CDR3 contains 15 residues. The protocol was immunoSEQ multiplex PCR, while the TCRdb copy is restricted to in-frame clones and leaves out a portion. The data contain some 170,000 clones, 60% to 85% of them singletons. The specimen was peripheral blood. The sequence was obtained from a woman aged 45-60 years with active or convalescent COVID-19. The chain links TRBV7-9 to TRBJ1-4, with a tentative D call TRBD1 (5 bases). The CDR3 here is CASSLTGPTNEKLFF. The DNA for the CDR3 is TGTGCCAGCAGCCTCACAGGACCAACTAATGAAAAACTGTTTTTT.